The rows below give T cell receptor beta chains drawn from one sample of a study of PD-L1 blockade in urothelial cancer. Profiling relied on immunoSEQ multiplex PCR, and the TCRdb table lists in-frame clones only, not all of them. The sample lists around 69,000 clones, about 91% occurring once. This sample comprised PBMCs, obtained around atezolizumab (anti-PD-L1) treatment. The receptor source for this set is a woman of 80 years or more with urothelial cancer. CDR3s include the opening cysteine and the closing phenylalanine or tryptophan. The D gene is left open where the match is weak. Size values are once, few and many counts, or a class for expanded clones, and some rows have none.

>TRBJ2-3|TRBV6-4|18|-|-
TGTGCCAGCAGTGACTCGGTTACTAGTGGAGCTAGCACAGATACGCAGTATTTT
CASSDSVTSGASTDTQYF
>TRBJ2-1|TRBV5-5|15|-|TRBD1
TGTGCCAGCAGCAGAGGACAGGGGCCCTACAATGAGCAGTTCTTC
CASSRGQGPYNEQFF
>TRBJ2-5|TRBV5-4|15|-|-
TGTGCCAGCAGCTTGGCTAGGACACAGCAAGAGACCCAGTACTTC
CASSLARTQQETQYF
>TRBJ2-3|TRBV5-1|15|-|TRBD2
TGCGCCAGCAGCCTTAGCGGGAGGGGCTCAGATACGCAGTATTTT
CASSLSGRGSDTQYF
>TRBJ1-5|TRBV30|13|-|-
TGTGCCTGGACCGGGGGGAGCAATCAGCCCCAGCATTTT
CAWTGGSNQPQHF
>TRBJ2-3|TRBV5-1|15|-|TRBD1
TGCGCCAGCAGCCCAATGCAGGGGGCCACAGATACGCAGTATTTT
CASSPMQGATDTQYF
>TRBJ1-3|TRBV15|17|once|-
TGTGCCACCAGCAGAGATCTAGGGTTCGGGGATGGAAACACCATATATTTT
CATSRDLGFGDGNTIYF
>TRBJ1-1|TRBV7-3|14|-|-
TGTGCCAGCAGCGAGGGACATAAAAGAGGTGAAGCTTTCTTT
CASSEGHKRGEAFF
>TRBJ1-5|TRBV27|15|-|TRBD1
TGTGCCAGCAGTTTTGGACAGGGGGCAGGTCAGCCCCAGCATTTT
CASSFGQGAGQPQHF
>TRBJ2-7|TRBV30|15|-|-
TGTGCCTGGAGTAGGGGTCGCCCAGGGTTTAGCGAGCAGTACTTC
CAWSRGRPGFSEQYF
>TRBJ2-1|TRBV25-1|15|-|TRBD2
TGTGCCAGCAGGCCGGGACTAGCGGGAGTAGGTGAGCAGTTCTTC
CASRPGLAGVGEQFF
>TRBJ2-5|TRBV18|14|-|-
TGTGCCAGCTCACCACCGGTTCGAGCGGAGACCCAGTACTTC
CASSPPVRAETQYF
>TRBJ2-2|TRBV27|16|-|TRBD2
TGTGCCAGCAGTCTAGCGGCAACCACGAACACCGGGGAGCTGTTTTTT
CASSLAATTNTGELFF
>TRBJ2-1|TRBV7-3|13|-|-
TGTGCCAGCAGCTTAATGCGGGACAATGAGCAGTTCTTC
CASSLMRDNEQFF